Listed here are 23 T cell receptor beta chains from one sample, sequenced in a study of shared clonotypes between healthy human individuals. Produced via immunoSEQ multiplex PCR; TCRdb's table is partial and in-frame only. The sample consists of about 590,000 clones, roughly 96% of them appearing once. In the naive CD8 group, cells lacked CD45RO and were positively selected for CCR7, so terminally differentiated effector memory CD45RA+ cells were left out. The specimen sequenced was naive CD8+ T cells sorted from blood. The receptors stem from a woman in her twenties or thirties in good health.

V is TRBV19 and J is TRBJ1-2; D is possibly TRBD1 (6 bases). V was shortened by 3 bases and J by 7 bases, with 15 bases between the two germline ends. In germline, CDR1 is LNHDA, CDR2 SQIVND (reference sequence). This CDR3 comprises 14 residues. CDR3 protein: CASSIGRGQSGYTF. The CDR3 DNA follows: TGTGCCAGTAGTATCGGCAGGGGCCAGAGTGGCTACACCTTC.

This clone was observed a single time. The chain is built from TRBV7-8 and TRBJ2-1, with no clear D. The CDR3 runs 15 residues. Trimming cost V 1 base and J 0 bases, with 7 bases left between them. Germline loops: CDR1 SGHVS, CDR2 FQNEAQ. The CDR3 loop is CASSLDPSSYNEQFF. As DNA, the CDR3 is TGTGCCAGCAGCTTAGACCCGAGCTCCTACAATGAGCAGTTCTTC.

The chain uses TRBV19 and TRBJ2-3; 7 positions match TRBD2. This CDR3 comprises 19 residues. Trimming cost V 3 bases and J 6 bases; bases outside gene matches: 21. CDR1 is LNHDA and CDR2 is SQIVND in the germline V gene (reference sequence). The CDR3 loop is CASSIQTIGGGRGLDTQYF. The DNA of the CDR3 is TGTGCCAGTAGTATCCAAACCATCGGAGGCGGGAGAGGTTTGGATACGCAGTATTTT.

V gene TRBV30 combines with J gene TRBJ2-3; the match to TRBD2 covers 12 bases. In germline, CDR1 is GTSNPN, CDR2 SVGIG (reference sequence). This CDR3 has 15 residues. V gave up 3 bases and J gave up 3 bases; unmatched junction bases: 4. CDR3 DNA: TGTGCCTGGAGCGCCACTAGCGGGAGGACAGATACGCAGTATTTT. It is translated as CAWSATSGRTDTQYF.

The rearrangement joins TRBV7-8 to TRBJ2-1, with TRBD2 identical over 14 bases. The germline V gene has CDR1 SGHVS and CDR2 FQNEAQ. The length of the CDR3 is 17 residues. The ends lost 4 bases at V and 0 bases at J; junction bases unmatched: 2. CDR3 in DNA: TGTGCCAGCAGCTGGGGGACTAGCGGGAGCTCCTACAATGAGCAGTTCTTC. Amino acids: CASSWGTSGSSYNEQFF.

J is TRBJ2-7 and V is TRBV7-9; 9 bases fit TRBD1. V trimming: 4 bases; J trimming: 3 bases; junction bases outside the gene matches: 1. The CDR3 totals 13 residues. Per germline, CDR1 SEHNR and CDR2 FQNEAQ (reference sequence). For the CDR3, the DNA is TGTGCCAGCAGCTGGGGACAGGGCTACGAGCAGTACTTC. The encoded protein is CASSWGQGYEQYF.

The gene calls are TRBV2 and TRBJ2-3, with 7 bases fitting TRBD1. V lost 6 bases, J lost 2 bases, and 11 bases stayed unmatched. In germline, CDR1 is SNHLY, CDR2 FYNNEI. The CDR3 covers 16 residues. CDR3 in amino acids: CASRPMGRGNTDTQYF. The CDR3, as DNA: TGTGCCAGCAGACCTATGGGCAGGGGGAACACAGATACGCAGTATTTT.

The rearrangement links TRBV11-2 to TRBJ2-3; D could derive from TRBD1 or TRBD2 (5 bases each). Trimming left V 5 bases short and J 3 bases short, with 18 bases between. Germline values: CDR1 SGHAT, CDR2 FQNNGV. The CDR3 consists of 16 residues. As DNA, the CDR3 is TGTGCCAGCAGCCTCGGGACGGTTCCCACAACAGATACGCAGTATTTT. Amino acids: CASSLGTVPTTDTQYF.

This clone came up a few times. The rearrangement uses TRBV10-1 and TRBJ2-7; 8 bases match TRBD2. Germline CDR1 is WNHNN and CDR2 is SYGVQD (reference sequence). The V and J ends lost 3 bases and 1 base, in that order; junction bases with no gene match: 5. This CDR3 region has 15 residues. DNA for the CDR3: TGCGCCAGCAGTGACGGGGTAGCGGGATCCTACGAGCAGTACTTC. Residues: CASSDGVAGSYEQYF.

The chain uses TRBV7-9 and TRBJ2-1, with 10 bases that match TRBD1. This CDR3 spans 17 amino acids. The germline CDR1 and CDR2 sequences are SEHNR and FQNEAQ (reference sequence). The V gene end was trimmed by 4 bases and the J gene end by 3 bases; junction bases not matched to a gene: 9. The CDR3 region is CASSSPTGTGDYNEQFF. Written as DNA, the CDR3 is TGTGCCAGCAGCTCACCCACCGGGACAGGGGACTACAATGAGCAGTTCTTC.

This chain links TRBV4-1 with TRBJ2-7, with D possibly matching TRBD2 (7 bases). CDR3 size: 15 residues. Germline CDR1 MGHRA, CDR2 YSYEKL. V was cut by 5 bases and J by 3 bases, with 17 bases left in between. The DNA of the CDR3 is TGCGCCAGCAGCTTAGGGGGGGAGATGAGCTACGAGCAGTACTTC. Protein sequence: CASSLGGEMSYEQYF.

The chain is built from TRBV4-1 and TRBJ2-4; D is perhaps TRBD2 (5 bases). V was pared by 0 bases and J by 0 bases, with 12 bases between. The CDR3 sequence is 17 residues long. CDR1 and CDR2 from the germline V gene are MGHRA and YSYEKL. CDR3 DNA: TGCGCCAGCAGCCAAGAGGACTCCGCCATAGCCAAAAACATTCAGTACTTC. It translates to CASSQEDSAIAKNIQYF.

The J gene is TRBJ2-7, the V gene TRBV6-1; tentative D call: TRBD2 (6 bases). CDR3 size: 13 residues. Germline-derived CDR1 and CDR2 are MNHNS and SASEGT. With 6 bases removed from V and 0 bases from J, the gap between germline ends came to 9 bases. CDR3 nucleotide sequence: TGTGCCAGCAGCTGGGGGGACTCCTACGAGCAGTACTTC. Translation gives CASSWGDSYEQYF.

This clone occurred once. This rearrangement joins TRBV6-5 to TRBJ2-4, with D uncertain. CDR1 and CDR2 from the germline V gene are MNHEY and SVGAGI. The CDR3 is 16 residues long. Trimming pared 0 bases from V and 0 bases from J, leaving 9 bases between. The CDR3 bases are TGTGCCAGCAGTTACTCTGCAGGTCTAGCCAAAAACATTCAGTACTTC. Protein sequence: CASSYSAGLAKNIQYF.

The V and J genes are TRBV28 and TRBJ2-3; D is unresolved. The CDR3 extends over 16 amino acids. Trimming left V 3 bases short and J 2 bases short, with 15 bases between. Looked up from germline, CDR1 is MDHEN and CDR2 is SYDVKM. CDR3 DNA sequence: TGTGCCAGCAGTTTCCCCGAAGGCAGGTTCACAGATACGCAGTATTTT. Residues: CASSFPEGRFTDTQYF.

The chain uses TRBV28 and TRBJ2-5, with a weak D call TRBD2 (6 bases). V lost 6 bases and J lost 2, with 10 bases in between. The V gene's germline CDR1 is MDHEN and CDR2 SYDVKM. CDR3 size: 13 residues. The CDR3 DNA reads as TGTGCCAGCAGGGGTAGCGGTCAAGAGACCCAGTACTTC. It codes for CASRGSGQETQYF. Full variable domain (rest looked up from reference TRBV28 and TRBJ2-5): DVKVTQSSRYLVKRTGEKVFLECVQDMDHENMFWYRQDPGLGLRLIYFSYDVKMKEKGDIPEGYSVSREKKERFSLILESASTNQTSMYLCASRGSGQETQYFGPGTRLLVL.

This chain connects TRBV5-1 to TRBJ2-7; 8 bases are a match to TRBD2. The junction had 3 bases not matched to a gene; V was cut back by 4 bases and J by 3 bases. CDR1 and CDR2 from the germline V gene are SGHRS and YFSETQ. The CDR3 is 13 residues long. This chain's CDR3 is CASSAGGGYEQYF. CDR3 DNA sequence: TGCGCCAGCAGCGCGGGGGGTGGCTACGAGCAGTACTTC.

The V and J genes are TRBV28 and TRBJ2-6; TRBD1 matches at 7 bases. The CDR3 spans 13 residues. Germline CDR1 is MDHEN and CDR2 is SYDVKM. Trimming took 6 bases from V and 13 from J; bases not matched to a gene: 9. The CDR3 DNA follows: TGTGCCAGCAGCGAAAGGGGGCCAGTAGTCCTGACTTTC. Translation gives CASSERGPVVLTF.

V and J are TRBV10-1 and TRBJ2-3; 9 bases align to TRBD2. Germline-derived CDR1 and CDR2 are WNHNN and SYGVQD (reference sequence). The CDR3 spans 15 residues. Germline trimming cut 8 bases from V and 4 bases from J; bases unmatched to any gene: 10. This CDR3 reads CASSPGAGGPDTQYF. The CDR3 DNA reads TGCGCCAGCTCTCCAGGGGCGGGAGGGCCAGATACGCAGTATTTT.

The rearrangement links TRBV18 to TRBJ1-4; D perhaps matches TRBD1 (5 bases). The CDR3 loop spans 16 amino acids. With 2 bases removed from V and 6 bases from J, the gap between germline ends came to 16 bases. Germline V gene data show CDR1 as KGHSH and CDR2 as LQKENI. CDR3 nucleotides: TGTGCCAGCTCACCAGAGGGACCCAGTCGGCATGAAAAACTGTTTTTT. The encoded protein is CASSPEGPSRHEKLFF.

The chain uses TRBV9 and TRBJ1-5; D is ambiguous. The germline V gene encodes CDR1 SGDLS and CDR2 YYNGEE. The CDR3 extends over 13 amino acids. V lost 0 bases and J lost 7, with 8 bases in between. The CDR3 DNA reads TGTGCCAGCAGCGTAGGAGAGGGACAGCCCCAGCATTTT. Translating it yields CASSVGEGQPQHF. Full variable domain (rest looked up from reference TRBV9 and TRBJ1-5): DSGVTQTPKHLITATGQRVTLRCSPRSGDLSVYWYQQSLDQGLQFLIQYYNGEERAKGNILERFSAQQFPDLHSELNLSSLELGDSALYFCASSVGEGQPQHFGDGTRLSIL.

This clone was recorded a few times. The same CDR3 arises from other DNA sequences in this sample as well. The chain joins TRBV27 to TRBJ1-5, with 10 positions matching TRBD1. Germline loops: CDR1 MNHEY, CDR2 SMNVEV (reference sequence). The ends lost 5 bases at V and 2 bases at J; junction bases unmatched: 3. The CDR3 consists of 15 residues. CDR3 loop: CASSPGTGGNQPQHF. Here the CDR3 DNA reads TGTGCCAGCAGTCCCGGGACAGGGGGCAATCAGCCCCAGCATTTT.

This clone is a singleton in its sample. The chain uses TRBV28 and TRBJ2-3; 9 bases fit TRBD1. Unmatched junction bases numbered 5, after V lost 11 bases and J lost 2 bases. CDR1 is MDHEN and CDR2 is SYDVKM in the germline V gene. The CDR3 loop spans 13 amino acids. The CDR3 protein is CAGRDRDTDTQYF. Here the CDR3 DNA reads TGTGCCGGCCGGGACAGGGACACAGATACGCAGTATTTT.